This T cell receptor (beta chain) was captured by sequencing in a study of long-term antiretroviral therapy in people with HIV. Study-level background: Initial samples were collected about a decade before the 2015 immediate-ART recommendation.

Points from the study as a whole: An increase in diversity followed ART, yet levels stayed below transplant donor controls. Clonal expansions arising prior to ART prevailed in the repertoire at every time point.

A v3.0 immunoSEQ assay was performed at survey level. Sequencing used immunoSEQ multiplex PCR; TCRdb keeps in-frame clones, though not all of them. Altogether roughly 15,000 clones are present, around 94% being singletons, with the ten largest covering 4.6%. In the case of this clone: Its matching antigen is unknown.

Specimen: unsorted PBMCs, collected 6 to 6.5 years after starting antiretroviral therapy. This receptor was obtained from a woman aged 45-65 years with HIV.

This CDR3 reads CASSADYANEQFF. The CDR3 nucleotides are TGTGCCAGCAGTGCGGACTACGCCAATGAGCAGTTCTTC. The chain has TRBV7-3 and TRBJ2-1; possible D gene TRBD2, 6 bases. CDR3 length equals 13 residues. Germline V gene data show CDR1 as SGHTA and CDR2 as FQGTGA. Trimming took off 6 bases at V and 6 bases at J, with 12 bases between the two ends.